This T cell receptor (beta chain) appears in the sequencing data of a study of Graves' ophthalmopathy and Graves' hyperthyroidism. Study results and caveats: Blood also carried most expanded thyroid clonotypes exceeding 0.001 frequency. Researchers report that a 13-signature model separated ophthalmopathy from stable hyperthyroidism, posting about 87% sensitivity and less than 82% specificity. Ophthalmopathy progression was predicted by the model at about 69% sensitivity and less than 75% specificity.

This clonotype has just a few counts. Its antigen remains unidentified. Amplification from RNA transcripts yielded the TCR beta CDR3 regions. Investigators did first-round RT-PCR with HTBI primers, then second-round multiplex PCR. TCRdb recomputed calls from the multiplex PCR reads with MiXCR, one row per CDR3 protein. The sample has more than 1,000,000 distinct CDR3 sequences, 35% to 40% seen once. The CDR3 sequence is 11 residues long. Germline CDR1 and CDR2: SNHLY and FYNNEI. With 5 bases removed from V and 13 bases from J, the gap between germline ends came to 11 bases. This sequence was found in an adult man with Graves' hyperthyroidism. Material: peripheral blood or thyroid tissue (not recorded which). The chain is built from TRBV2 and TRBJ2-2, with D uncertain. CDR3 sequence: CASSMAVGLFF. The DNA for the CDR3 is TGTGCCAGCAGTATGGCCGTCGGGCTGTTTTTT.